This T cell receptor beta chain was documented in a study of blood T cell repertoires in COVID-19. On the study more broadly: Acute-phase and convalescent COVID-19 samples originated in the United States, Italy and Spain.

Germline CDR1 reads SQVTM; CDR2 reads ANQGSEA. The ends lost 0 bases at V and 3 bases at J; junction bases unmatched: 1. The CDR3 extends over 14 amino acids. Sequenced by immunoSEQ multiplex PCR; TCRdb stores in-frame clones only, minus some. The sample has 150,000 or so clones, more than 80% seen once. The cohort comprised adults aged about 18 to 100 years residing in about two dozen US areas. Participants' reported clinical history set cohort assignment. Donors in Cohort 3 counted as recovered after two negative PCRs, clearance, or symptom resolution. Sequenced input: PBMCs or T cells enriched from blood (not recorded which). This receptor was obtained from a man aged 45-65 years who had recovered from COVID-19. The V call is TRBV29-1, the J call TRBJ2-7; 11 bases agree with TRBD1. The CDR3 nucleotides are TGCAGCGTTGAAGACGGGACAGGGGGCTACGAGCAGTACTTC. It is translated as CSVEDGTGGYEQYF.